The rows below give T cell receptor beta chains drawn from one sample of a study of blood T cell repertoires in COVID-19. Only in-frame clones appear in the TCRdb table, and some are missing; sequencing was by immunoSEQ multiplex PCR. This table holds about 41,000 clones, roughly nine tenths found once. Sample: peripheral blood. These receptors came from a man in his 60s with acute or convalescent COVID-19. CDR3s leave out the opening cysteine and the closing phenylalanine or tryptophan. D genes are given only for firm matches. Size is stated for part of the rows, as once, few or many counts, or as a class when the clone is expanded.

V gene,D gene,clone size,CDR3 protein
TRBV11-1,NA,NA,ASTNTEQETQY
TRBV9,TRBD2,once,ASSLASGDVYEQY
TRBV5-1,NA,NA,ASSLDQNTEAF
TRBV3-1/TRBV3-2,NA,NA,ASSRGSSGETQY
TRBV2,TRBD1,once,ASSRQGARYEQY
TRBV30,NA,NA,ACNREPSSYNSPLH
TRBV7-9,TRBD1,NA,ASSMTGLAEAF
TRBV7-7,NA,NA,ASSLGQGLYNEQF
TRBV27,TRBD2,NA,ASSFSAGGLTDEQY
TRBV6-5,NA,NA,ASSGKYGYT
TRBV27,TRBD1,NA,ASSPGQGNEQF
TRBV18,NA,NA,ASSAGGNTEAF
TRBV7-2,NA,NA,ASSLVDQGWAGNTIY
TRBV7-2,NA,NA,ASSLGETSTNEKLF
TRBV30,TRBD1,NA,AWSTTRQGASYGYT
TRBV15,TRBD2,NA,ATSVASGGYEQY
TRBV19,NA,NA,ASSKWASYEQY
TRBV6-4,TRBD2,NA,ASSEQKAGANDEQF
TRBV7-9,TRBD1,NA,ASSPRTGDYAF
TRBV6-5,TRBD1,NA,ASNLQGAAEAF
TRBV4-3,NA,few,ASSHSASRTGELF
TRBV7-2,NA,NA,ASSLVELGAANTEAF
TRBV7-7,TRBD2,NA,ASSLGRGGGYNEQF
TRBV7-2,NA,once,ASSLVSLNEQF
TRBV18,NA,NA,ASSPGFAQGTDTQY
TRBV19,TRBD1,NA,ASKRDGTGFYTGELF
TRBV10-3,NA,NA,AISESTGPGELF
TRBV13,TRBD1,NA,ASSSGTGSVGYT
TRBV12-3/TRBV12-4,TRBD1,NA,ASRDRGKGEQY
TRBV19,TRBD1,once,ASSRRGRSTEAF
TRBV2,NA,NA,ASSEWQGETQY
TRBV5-1,NA,NA,ASSPRSRGGTDTQY
TRBV6-5,NA,NA,ASSYPGFSEAF
TRBV5-4,TRBD1,NA,ASRHRQGNYGYT
TRBV2,TRBD2,NA,ASRRLAGAQETQY
TRBV7-6,TRBD1,once,ASSLGDRPYEQY
TRBV5-4,TRBD2,NA,ASSTIAGGNTGELF
TRBV18,NA,NA,ASSPPGGGVGANVLT
TRBV12-3/TRBV12-4,NA,NA,ASREQGNQPQH
TRBV20-1,NA,NA,SASSLSQPQH
TRBV9,TRBD2,NA,ASSGLAGGTDTQY
TRBV5-1,NA,NA,ASSLGTIQETQY
TRBV7-6,NA,NA,ASSIGAPLYNEQF
TRBV5-1,NA,NA,ASSLGDLRGSEQF
TRBV5-3,TRBD1,NA,ARTWDRFEDEAF
TRBV2,NA,NA,ASTGSNYGYT
TRBV25-1,TRBD1,NA,ASSEWSGTGGYGYT
TRBV18,TRBD2,NA,ASSPRAGGRTDTQY